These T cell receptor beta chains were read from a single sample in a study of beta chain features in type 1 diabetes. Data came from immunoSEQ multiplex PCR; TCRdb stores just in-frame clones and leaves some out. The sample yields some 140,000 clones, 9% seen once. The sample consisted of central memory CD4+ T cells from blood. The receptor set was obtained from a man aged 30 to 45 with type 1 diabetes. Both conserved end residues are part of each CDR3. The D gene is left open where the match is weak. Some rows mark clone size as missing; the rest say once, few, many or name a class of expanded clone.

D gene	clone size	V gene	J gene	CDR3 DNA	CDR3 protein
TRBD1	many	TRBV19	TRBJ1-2	TGTGCCAGTAGTTCCCGGACAGGGCGAGGCTACACCTTC	CASSSRTGRGYTF
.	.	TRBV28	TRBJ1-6	TGTGCCAGCAGTTCGCAGGCCCTGTACCTTTCACCCCTCCACTTT	CASSSQALYLSPLHF
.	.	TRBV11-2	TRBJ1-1	TGTGCCAGCAGCTTTCAGGGTGATTTGAACACTGAAGCTTTCTTT	CASSFQGDLNTEAFF
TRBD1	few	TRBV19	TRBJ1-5	TGTGCAGAGGGGGCGCTTAGCAATCAGCCCCAGCATTTT	CAEGALSNQPQHF
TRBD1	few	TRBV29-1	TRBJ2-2	TGCAGCGTTGTTGGAGACAGGGGTAATACCGGGGAGCTGTTTTTT	CSVVGDRGNTGELFF
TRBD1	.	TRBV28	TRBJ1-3	TGTGCCAGCAGTTTAAACCCGCAGGGGGGTGCAGACACCATATATTTT	CASSLNPQGGADTIYF
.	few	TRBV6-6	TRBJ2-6	TGTGCCATCAGAGTCGGGGGAGAGTCTGGGGCCAACGTCCTGACTTTC	CAIRVGGESGANVLTF
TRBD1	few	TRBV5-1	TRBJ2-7	TGCGCCAGCAAAGGGGACAGAGTGGAGGACGAGCAGTACTTC	CASKGDRVEDEQYF
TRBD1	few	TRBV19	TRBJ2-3	TGTGCCAGTACCCTCGCAGGGGGCGCAGATACGCAGTATTTT	CASTLAGGADTQYF
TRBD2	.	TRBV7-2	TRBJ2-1	TGTGCCAGCAACCCCCCGGCTAGCGGGAGATACAATGAGCAGTTCTTC	CASNPPASGRYNEQFF
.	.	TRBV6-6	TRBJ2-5	TGTGCCAGCTGTGGTAGGACACCCGGTTTGGGGACCCAGTACTTC	CASCGRTPGLGTQYF
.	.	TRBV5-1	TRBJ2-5	TGCGCCAGCAGCTTGGTGGGCACGATGGAGACCCAGTACTTC	CASSLVGTMETQYF
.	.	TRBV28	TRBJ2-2	TGTGCCAGCAGTCTATTTCAGGGTTCCGGGGAGCTGTTTTTT	CASSLFQGSGELFF
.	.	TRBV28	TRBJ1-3	TGTGCCAGCAGTCCCCCGTCGGGACACGCGAACACCATATATTTT	CASSPPSGHANTIYF
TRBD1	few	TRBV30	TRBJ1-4	TGTGCCTGGAGTCGTGACAGGGATGAAAAACTGTTTTTT	CAWSRDRDEKLFF
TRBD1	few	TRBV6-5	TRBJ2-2	TGTGCCAGCAGAGAAGGACAGGGCCCCGGGGAGCTGTTTTTT	CASREGQGPGELFF
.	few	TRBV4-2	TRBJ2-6	TGTGCCAGCAGCCAATTACTCTCTGGGGCCAACGTCCTGACTTTC	CASSQLLSGANVLTF
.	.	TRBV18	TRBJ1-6	TGTGCCAGCTCACCAGGGGGCACGGATTCACCCCTCCACTTT	CASSPGGTDSPLHF
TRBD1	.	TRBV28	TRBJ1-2	TGTGCCAGCAGGCAGGGGGCAGGCTATGGCTACACCTTC	CASRQGAGYGYTF
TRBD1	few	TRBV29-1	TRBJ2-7	TGCAGCGTTACCGGGGTAAGGACAGGGGGTTACCAGCAGTACTTC	CSVTGVRTGGYQQYF
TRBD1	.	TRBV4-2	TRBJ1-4	TGTGCCAGCAGCCATCCCCGGGGACAGGGTTTTGGTACTAATGAAAAACTGTTTTTT	CASSHPRGQGFGTNEKLFF
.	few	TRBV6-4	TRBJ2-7	TGTGCCAGCAGTGTAGAGGGAGGCTCAACCGAGCAGTACTTC	CASSVEGGSTEQYF
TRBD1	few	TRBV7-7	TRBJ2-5	TGTGCTAGCAGCCCCCAGGGGGCCCAAGAGACCCAGTACTTC	CASSPQGAQETQYF
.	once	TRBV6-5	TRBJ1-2	TGTGCCAGCACCCCCGGCCGGGACTATCCTTGGGCCTTC	CASTPGRDYPWAF
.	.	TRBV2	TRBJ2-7	TGTGCCAGCAGGGATACAGGAGGGTCCGACGAGCAGTACTTC	CASRDTGGSDEQYF
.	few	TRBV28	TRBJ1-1	TGTGCCAGCAGTTTCCCAGAGAACACTGAAGCTTTCTTT	CASSFPENTEAFF
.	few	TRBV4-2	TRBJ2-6	TGTGCCAGCAGCCGGACGGGACTCTTACCTTCTGGGGCCAACGTCCTGACTTTC	CASSRTGLLPSGANVLTF
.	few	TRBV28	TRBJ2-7	TGTGCCAGCCCTCAGGGGTCCTTC	CASPQGSF
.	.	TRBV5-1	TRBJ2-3	TGCGCCAGCAGACCTGACAGAACTGGGACAGATACGCAGTATTTT	CASRPDRTGTDTQYF
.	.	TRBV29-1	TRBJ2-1	TGCAGCGTTGTCGGGAGCTCTCTCTACAATGAGCAGTTCTTC	CSVVGSSLYNEQFF
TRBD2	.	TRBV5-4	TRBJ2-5	TGTGCCAGCAGCTTTAGCGGGGGGCCGGAGACCCAGTACTTC	CASSFSGGPETQYF
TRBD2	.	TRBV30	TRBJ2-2	TGTGCCTGGAGGGCCGCGGGGGACACCGGGGAGCTGTTTTTT	CAWRAAGDTGELFF
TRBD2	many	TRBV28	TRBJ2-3	TGTGCCAGCAGGGCTAGCGGGGCGACAGATACGCAGTATTTT	CASRASGATDTQYF
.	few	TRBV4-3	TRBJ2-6	TGCGCCAGCAGCCAAGAAGTAAGGAGGGCGAACGGGGCCAACGTCCTGACTTTC	CASSQEVRRANGANVLTF
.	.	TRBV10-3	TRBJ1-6	TGTGCCATCAGTGAGCAGGGTCAGAATTCACCCCTCCACTTT	CAISEQGQNSPLHF
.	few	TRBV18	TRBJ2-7	TGTGCCAGCTCACCTGGAGAGGGACAAACCTACGAGCAGTACTTC	CASSPGEGQTYEQYF
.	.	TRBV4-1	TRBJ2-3	TGCGCCAGCAGTCCCAGTGGGGGGGGCGCAGATACGCAGTATTTT	CASSPSGGGADTQYF
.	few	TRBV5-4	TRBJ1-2	TGTGCCAGCAGCTTGTGGGCCGGCACTGGCTACACCTTC	CASSLWAGTGYTF
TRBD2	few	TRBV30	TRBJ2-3	TGTGCCTGGAGTGGGGGACTATCGACAGATACGCAGTATTTT	CAWSGGLSTDTQYF
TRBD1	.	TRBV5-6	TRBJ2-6	TGTGCCAGCAGCTTGGTGGGACAGGTGTTCTCTGGGGCCAACGTCCTGACTTTC	CASSLVGQVFSGANVLTF
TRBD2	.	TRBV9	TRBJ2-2	TGTGCCAGCAGCTTGAGCGGGGGGTACACCGGGGAGCTGTTTTTT	CASSLSGGYTGELFF
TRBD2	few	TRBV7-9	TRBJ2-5	TGTGCCAGCAGCCCCGGAGCGGGGGGGTACCAAGAGACCCAGTACTTC	CASSPGAGGYQETQYF
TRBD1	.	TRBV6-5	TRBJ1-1	TGTGCCAGCAGTTTCTGGGACAGGGCAAACACTGAAGCTTTCTTT	CASSFWDRANTEAFF
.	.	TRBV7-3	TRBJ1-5	TGTGCCAGCAGCTCCTCCCGCAATCAGCCCCAGCATTTT	CASSSSRNQPQHF
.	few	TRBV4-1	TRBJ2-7	TGCGCCAGCAGCCAAGTCGGGGGTGACGAGCAGTACTTC	CASSQVGGDEQYF
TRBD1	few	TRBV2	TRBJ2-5	TGTGCCAGCAGTGAACGGACAGGCAGGGAAGAGACCCAGTACTTC	CASSERTGREETQYF
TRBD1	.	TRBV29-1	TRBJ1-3	TGCAGCGAATACCTGGGACAGGGTTTCTCTGGAAACACCATATATTTT	CSEYLGQGFSGNTIYF
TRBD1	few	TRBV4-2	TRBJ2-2	TGTGCCAGCAGCCAAGCCCGGGACAGGGTTGGGGAGCTGTTTTTT	CASSQARDRVGELFF
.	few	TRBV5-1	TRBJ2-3	TGCGCCAGCAGCTCCGGGACTCTCACAGATACGCAGTATTTT	CASSSGTLTDTQYF
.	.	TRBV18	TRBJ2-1	TGTGCCAGCTCACCACTCAATGACAATGAGCAGTTCTTC	CASSPLNDNEQFF
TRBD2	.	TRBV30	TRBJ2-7	TGTGCCTGGAGTACTAGCGGGGTGTACGAGCAGTACTTC	CAWSTSGVYEQYF
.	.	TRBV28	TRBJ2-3	TGTGCCAGCAGTTTAGGAGGGGCTGGCACAGATACGCAGTATTTT	CASSLGGAGTDTQYF
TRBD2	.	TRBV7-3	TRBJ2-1	TGTGCCAGCAGCCAGTCCAGCGGGGGATTCAATGAGCAGTTCTTC	CASSQSSGGFNEQFF